This T cell receptor beta chain was sequenced in a study of early T cells in non-severe SARS-CoV-2 infection. This clonotype was picked up a small number of times. Germline values: CDR1 PRHDT, CDR2 FYEKMQ (reference sequence). The V segment lost 2 bases and the J segment 3 bases; nucleotides outside the gene matches: 7. CDR3 length: 16 amino acids. TCRdb independently ran MiXCR on the 5' RACE reads; one entry per CDR3 protein. This sample carries some 49,000 distinct CDR3 sequences, over 9.5% of them seen once, and the ten largest clones take about 9.7%. The specimen sequenced was whole blood. This chain uses TRBV13 with TRBJ2-3; 8 bases line up with TRBD2. The sequence was obtained from an adult who was a healthcare worker with PCR-confirmed SARS-CoV-2 infection or an uninfected control (not recorded which). CDR3 sequence reads: CASSLFQAGVTDTQYF. The CDR3 DNA sequence: TGTGCCAGCAGCTTATTTCAAGCGGGAGTGACAGATACGCAGTATTTT.